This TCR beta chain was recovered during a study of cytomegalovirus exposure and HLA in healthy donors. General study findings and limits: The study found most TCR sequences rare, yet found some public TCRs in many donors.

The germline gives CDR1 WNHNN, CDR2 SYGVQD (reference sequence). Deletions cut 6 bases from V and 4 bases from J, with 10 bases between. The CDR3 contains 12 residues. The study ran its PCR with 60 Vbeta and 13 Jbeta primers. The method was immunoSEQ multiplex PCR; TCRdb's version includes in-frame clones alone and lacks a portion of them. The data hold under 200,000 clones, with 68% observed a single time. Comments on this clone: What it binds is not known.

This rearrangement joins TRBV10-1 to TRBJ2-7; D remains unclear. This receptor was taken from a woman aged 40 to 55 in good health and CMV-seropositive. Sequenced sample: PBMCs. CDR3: CASSQQRYEQYF. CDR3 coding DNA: TGCGCCAGCAGCCAGCAGAGGTACGAGCAGTACTTC.